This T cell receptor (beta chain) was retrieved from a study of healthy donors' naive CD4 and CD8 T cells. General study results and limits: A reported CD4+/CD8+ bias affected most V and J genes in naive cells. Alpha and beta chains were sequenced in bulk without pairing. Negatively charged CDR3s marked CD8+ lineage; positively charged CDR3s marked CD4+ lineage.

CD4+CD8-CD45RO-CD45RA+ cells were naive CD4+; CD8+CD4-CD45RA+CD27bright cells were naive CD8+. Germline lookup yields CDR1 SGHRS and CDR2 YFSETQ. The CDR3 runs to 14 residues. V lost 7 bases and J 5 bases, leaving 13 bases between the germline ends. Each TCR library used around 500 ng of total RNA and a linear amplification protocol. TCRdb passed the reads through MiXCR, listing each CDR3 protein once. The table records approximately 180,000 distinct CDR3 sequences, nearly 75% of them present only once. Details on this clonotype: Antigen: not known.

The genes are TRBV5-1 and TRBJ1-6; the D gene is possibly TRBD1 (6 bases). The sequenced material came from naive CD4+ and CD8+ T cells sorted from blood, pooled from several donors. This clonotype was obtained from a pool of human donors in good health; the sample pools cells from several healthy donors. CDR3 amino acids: CASGQSGDNSPLHF. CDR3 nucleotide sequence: TGCGCCAGCGGACAGTCCGGAGATAATTCACCCCTCCACTTT.